This is a list of T cell receptor beta chains from one sample in a study of post-analysis software for immune sequencing data. TCRdb reanalysed the PCR reads using MiXCR and keeps one entry per CDR3 protein. This sample carries hundreds of thousands of distinct CDR3 sequences, roughly 50% of them seen once, and the ten largest clones take approximately 4.5%. The sample comprised blood. The receptor source for this set is a girl between 10 and 17 years old with multiple sclerosis. The CDR3 runs from the conserved cysteine through the conserved F or W. The order of the fields is clone size, D gene, J gene, V gene, CDR3 DNA, CDR3 protein. A D gene is named only where the DNA matches it firmly. Clone size is shown for a subset of rows, as once, few, many or a class of expanded clone.

NA | NA | TRBJ2-7 | TRBV3-1 | TGTGCCAGCAGGCATTCGAGCGGAGATAACGAGCAGTACTTC | CASRHSSGDNEQYF
NA | NA | TRBJ2-3 | TRBV6-5 | TGTGCCAGCAGTTTTCCCAGCGGCACGGATACGCAGTATTTT | CASSFPSGTDTQYF
few | NA | TRBJ1-2 | TRBV18 | TGTGCCAGCTCACCCAGACAGTATGGCTACACCTTC | CASSPRQYGYTF
NA | NA | TRBJ2-1 | TRBV25-1 | TGTGCCAGCAGGGTAGCGAGCTTGGGGAGGAATGAGCAGTTCTTC | CASRVASLGRNEQFF
NA | TRBD2 | TRBJ2-1 | TRBV5-1 | TGCGCCAGCAGCTTGGGGGGACTAGCGGGAGTCAATGAGCAGTTCTTC | CASSLGGLAGVNEQFF
NA | NA | TRBJ2-1 | TRBV29-1 | TGCAGCGGGGGGGGGCTCCACAATGAGCAGTTCTTC | CSGGGLHNEQFF
NA | NA | TRBJ2-7 | TRBV29-1 | TGCAGCGTTGAGGCCAGGGGCGGCTACGAGCAGTACTTC | CSVEARGGYEQYF
few | NA | TRBJ1-2 | TRBV7-8 | TGTGCCAGCAGCTTAGAGGGGGATATCTATGGCTACACCTTC | CASSLEGDIYGYTF
NA | TRBD2 | TRBJ2-7 | TRBV9 | TGTGCCAGCAGCCCCCGGGACTACGCCTACGAGCAGTACTTC | CASSPRDYAYEQYF
NA | TRBD2 | TRBJ2-5 | TRBV5-1 | TGCGCCAGCAGCTGGCGGCGGGAGCCTGTCCAAGAGGCCCAGTACTTC | CASSWRREPVQEAQYF
NA | NA | TRBJ2-7 | TRBV7-3 | TGTGCCAGCAGCTTAGTCCCAGGGATCTACGAGCAGTACTTC | CASSLVPGIYEQYF
NA | NA | TRBJ2-7 | TRBV10-3 | TGTGCCATCAGTGAGAGGACATCCTACGAGCAGTACTTC | CAISERTSYEQYF
NA | TRBD2 | TRBJ2-5 | TRBV20-1 | TGCAGTGCTAGAGGGCTAGCGGGATTGCTGCCCCAAGAGACCCAGTACTTC | CSARGLAGLLPQETQYF
NA | NA | TRBJ1-2 | TRBV5-1 | TGCGCCAGCAGCTTGGGGTCAGACCCCTATGGCTACACCTTC | CASSLGSDPYGYTF
NA | TRBD2 | TRBJ2-1 | TRBV7-9 | TGTGCCAGCAGCCCCGTGGACGGGAGGAAATTTAGTGAGCAGTTCTTC | CASSPVDGRKFSEQFF
NA | NA | TRBJ1-2 | TRBV6-5 | TGTGCCAGCAGTTACGGCAGGGGCCTCTATGGCTACACCTTC | CASSYGRGLYGYTF
NA | TRBD1 | TRBJ2-1 | TRBV7-3 | TGTGCCAGCAGCTTAACCCCCGGGACCCCCGCACCTGGGACAGACGCTGAGCAGTTCTTC | CASSLTPGTPAPGTDAEQFF
NA | NA | TRBJ2-7 | TRBV5-1 | TGCGCCAGCAGCTTGTCGTTTTACAGCGGGTACGAGCAGTACTTC | CASSLSFYSGYEQYF
NA | NA | TRBJ2-7 | TRBV12-3/TRBV12-4 | TGTGCCAGCACCTCAGCGGACAGAATCTACGAGCAGTACTTC | CASTSADRIYEQYF
few | TRBD1 | TRBJ2-7 | TRBV6-6 | TGTGCCAGCAGGACCCGGGACAGGACTTCCTACGAGCAGTACTTC | CASRTRDRTSYEQYF
NA | NA | TRBJ2-7 | TRBV2 | TGTGCCAGCAGTGACGCAGTGACCTATGAGCAGTACTTC | CASSDAVTYEQYF
NA | NA | TRBJ1-5 | TRBV20-1 | TGCAGTGCTAGTCGGGCAGTAAATCAGCCCCAGCATTTT | CSASRAVNQPQHF
NA | NA | TRBJ2-1 | TRBV11-2 | TGTGCCAGCAGCTTAGTCGCGTCTAGCGTCATAATCTCCTACAATGAGCAGTTCTTC | CASSLVASSVIISYNEQFF
NA | NA | TRBJ1-2 | TRBV12-3/TRBV12-4 | TGTGCCAGCAGTTTATTGGGGGAGGGAACTATCTATGGCTACACCTTC | CASSLLGEGTIYGYTF
few | NA | TRBJ2-5 | TRBV5-1 | TGCGCCGGCAGCTTGTGGCGGACACAAGAGACCCAGTACTTC | CAGSLWRTQETQYF
few | NA | TRBJ1-2 | TRBV20-1 | TGCAGTGCTAGCGGCCGACGGGGTAACTATGGCTACACCTTC | CSASGRRGNYGYTF
NA | TRBD1 | TRBJ2-7 | TRBV7-9 | TGTGCCGGCGCAGGGGACAGGGCCTACGAGCAGTACTTC | CAGAGDRAYEQYF
NA | NA | TRBJ1-5 | TRBV3-1 | TGTGCCAGCAGCCAAGATCGGGTCGGGTGGCAGCCCCAGCATTTT | CASSQDRVGWQPQHF
NA | NA | TRBJ2-3 | TRBV7-2 | TGTGCCAGCAGCTTAGCCGGCCTGAGGAACCTACACACAGATACGCAGTATTTT | CASSLAGLRNLHTDTQYF
NA | NA | TRBJ2-5 | TRBV6-5 | TGTGCCAGCAGTTACGGCGTAGGGATGGAGACCCAGTACTTC | CASSYGVGMETQYF
few | NA | TRBJ2-5 | TRBV3-1 | TGTGCCAGCAGCCAAGATCTAGTAGGACATCGGCCGGAGACCCAGTACTTC | CASSQDLVGHRPETQYF
NA | NA | TRBJ1-2 | TRBV20-1 | TGCAGTGGGATAGAGCAGACTAACTATGGCTACACCTTC | CSGIEQTNYGYTF
NA | TRBD2 | TRBJ2-5 | TRBV15 | TGTGCCACCAGGGGATACGGGACTAGCGTGACCCAGTACTTC | CATRGYGTSVTQYF